Listed here is a single T cell receptor beta chain. The antigen this receptor binds is unknown. The sample holds no much larger clone one base away, and base qualities are not on file. The data were obtained in a study of blood T cell repertoires in COVID-19 (TCRdb year 2020). Background on the whole study: Collaborator samples came from the United States, Italy and Spain and covered acute and convalescent phases of COVID-19. The repertoires were released in a freely available public database intended as a resource for research on the immune response to SARS-CoV-2. Samples were obtained from the ongoing ImmuneRACE study (first 160 participants) and from 1,254 subjects provided by 6 global collaborators. The sample metadata nearly always contained a de-identified subject ID, COVID-19 status, age in years and sex. Subjects who had been exposed to COVID-19, were actively infected with it, or had recovered from it provided the deeply sampled blood TCRbeta repertoires that made up the dataset. Where available, HLA class I and class II types were taken from metadata supplied by the sample provider and were not determined by assay-based typing. The prospective study material was composed of cDNA or gDNA derived from T cells, B-cell-depleted T cells, or PBMCs. Summary of the overall study and its limitations: Clinical and demographic metadata were provided uncurated, with the amount varying by source and participant.

V is shortened by 5 bases, J by 4 bases, and the region joining them spans 11 bases. The germline V gene sets CDR1 to SGHTA and CDR2 to FQGNSA. The CDR3 sequence holds 13 residues, the cysteine and phenylalanine included. Only the CDR3 region is kept as DNA, spanning 39 bases read in frame from base 1. TCRbeta CDR3 regions were amplified from genomic DNA by means of the immunoSEQ Assay, a bias-controlled multiplex PCR. In the authors' own workflow: Nucleated cell counts per sample were estimated from amplification of reference gene primers within the assay. To quantify the absolute abundance of each unique TCRbeta CDR3 rearrangement, sequence reads were collapsed and filtered. For each sample, productive Simpson clonality was calculated as the square root of Simpson's diversity index over productive rearrangements. Here the immuneACCESS table is served through TCRdb, limited to in-frame sequences with V and J called. Missing clones are a known gap in these copies; in checked studies unresolved V genes cover under half, and the rest lacks a known reason. The D gene and trimming were derived from the DNA, and the V and J assignments and clone size from that table. Present in this sample are fewer than 250,000 clones, about 83% of which were seen just once. Of the sample, more than 5.5% is held by the ten largest clones.

Collaborating institutions collected whole blood in K2EDTA tubes following their own protocols. For TCRbeta analysis, collaborators shipped samples in one of three forms: frozen whole blood, isolated PBMCs, or DNA extracted from either of those sample types. The sequence links TRBV7-2 to TRBJ1-1; too little of a D gene remains to name it. Sequenced material: peripheral blood. The sequence was obtained from a human donor in a cohort sampled during active COVID-19. The DNA sequence reads TGTGCCAGCAGCCCTTTAGAGGGCACTGAAGCTTTCTTT. Its translation reads: CASSPLEGTEAFF.